This is a list of T cell receptor delta chains from one sample in a study of Vδ1+ human thymocytes. TCRdb repeated clone calling on the multiplex PCR reads with CATT. In the table there are more than 25,000 delta-chain clones, under 8% of which are singletons. Sequenced: Vdelta1+ gamma-delta thymocytes from the thymus. These receptors were obtained from a girl under three years old who had congenital heart surgery. CDR3s include the opening cysteine and the closing phenylalanine or tryptophan. Each record gives: V gene, clone size, J gene, D gene, CDR3 DNA, CDR3 protein. The D gene is left open where the match is weak. Expanded clones get a size class; other rows say once, few or many, or leave the size out.

>TRDV1|NA|TRDJ1|TRDD3
TGTGCTCTTGGGGAACTGAGGTTACGCTGGGGGATAATTCCCCACACCGATAAACTCATCTTT
CALGELRLRWGIIPHTDKLIF
>TRDV1|NA|TRDJ1|TRDD3
TGTGCTCTTGGGATCTCTGGGGGGCCGCGGCCGATCACCGATAAACTCATCTTT
CALGISGGPRPITDKLIF
>TRDV1|NA|TRDJ1|NA
TGTGCTCTTGGGGAGAGGGAAGGAGGCAACACCGATAAACTCATCTTT
CALGEREGGNTDKLIF
>TRDV1|few|TRDJ1|TRDD3
TGTGCTCTTGAGGAAGTTTTTGCTCCACCTCTGGGGGATAATACCGATAAACTCATCTTT
CALEEVFAPPLGDNTDKLIF
>TRDV1|few|TRDJ1|TRDD3
TGTGCTCTTGGGGAATTTATCGGGGGATACACCGATAAACTCATCTTT
CALGEFIGGYTDKLIF
>TRDV1|NA|TRDJ1|NA
TGTGCTCTTGGGGATTGGCTACCTACTGGGCCTGTAGGCACCGATAAACTCATCTTT
CALGDWLPTGPVGTDKLIF
>TRDV1|NA|TRDJ1|NA
TGTGCTCTTGGGGTCCCATCTCCTGCTTTGTCGGTGGTTTTCGATAAACTCATCTTT
CALGVPSPALSVVFDKLIF
>TRDV2|NA|TRDJ1|TRDD3
TGTGCCTGTGACACCGCTCGGAAGGGTGGGGGATCAAAACTCATCTTT
CACDTARKGGGSKLIF
>TRDV1|few|TRDJ1|NA
TGTGCTCTTGGGGTCCCGGAACCTAAGCCCGGAAAGTACACCGATAAACTCATCTTT
CALGVPEPKPGKYTDKLIF
>TRDV2|few|TRDJ1|TRDD3
TGTGCCTGTGACCTTGGGGGACCTAACACCGATAAACTCATCTTT
CACDLGGPNTDKLIF
>TRDV1|few|TRDJ1|NA
TGTGCTCTTGGGGAACTAGGTCGGTTCCTCCCGGCTCCTAAACTCATCTTT
CALGELGRFLPAPKLIF
>TRDV1|few|TRDJ1|NA
TGTGCTCTTGGGGAACTCCGACCCACCTTCCCTGCGAACTTATGCGGTAAACTCATCTTT
CALGELRPTFPANLCGKLIF
>TRDV1|NA|TRDJ1|TRDD3
TGTGCTCTTGGGGAACAAAAATTCCCAATTGCCTTACTGGGGGACTACACCGATAAACTCATCTTT
CALGEQKFPIALLGDYTDKLIF
>TRDV1|few|TRDJ1|TRDD3
TGTGCTCTTGGGGAACCCATTCGGGGGGGATACACCGATAAACTCATCTTT
CALGEPIRGGYTDKLIF
>TRDV1|few|TRDJ1|TRDD3
TGTGCTCTTGGGGAACGGAGTGAAGACTGGGGGATAAAATACCCACCCGATAAACTCATCTTT
CALGERSEDWGIKYPPDKLIF
>TRDV1|few|TRDJ1|TRDD3
TGTGCTCTTGGGACCCCCAACACGGCCCTCCTGGGGGATACAAAGTCTAAAGGCACCGATAAACTCATCTTT
CALGTPNTALLGDTKSKGTDKLIF
>TRDV1|NA|TRDJ1|NA
TGTGCTCTTGGGCCAACCTCCCCCAGTAGAACCGATAAACTCATCTTT
CALGPTSPSRTDKLIF
>TRDV1|few|TRDJ1|TRDD3
TGTGCTCTTGGGAGTTTCCTATTTCGTCGGGAAATCAGGGGCGCTGGGGGATACGGGGAACTCATCTTT
CALGSFLFRREIRGAGGYGELIF
>TRDV1|NA|TRDJ1|TRDD3
TGTGCTCTTGGGGGGCTAAATCCCGGGGATACGGTCGATAAACTCATCTTT
CALGGLNPGDTVDKLIF
>TRDV1|NA|TRDJ1|NA
TGTGCTCTTGGGGAACGGAGGGGATTTTACACCGATAAACTCATCTTT
CALGERRGFYTDKLIF
>TRDV1|few|TRDJ1|TRDD3
TGTGCTCTTGGGGAATCGTCTCCCCTTCTGGGGGATAGAGAGGAACTCATCTTT
CALGESSPLLGDREELIF
>TRDV1|NA|TRDJ1|TRDD3
TGTGCTCTTGGGGACGGACTGGGGGCCGGATCACTCATCTTT
CALGDGLGAGSLIF
>TRDV1|NA|TRDJ1|NA
TGTGCTTTGATTCCCGCGCGAGAGAGGTACACCGATAAACTCATCTTT
CALIPARERYTDKLIF
>TRDV1|few|TRDJ1|NA
TGTGCTCTTGGGGAGACGTACACCGATAAACTCATCTTT
CALGETYTDKLIF
>TRDV1|few|TRDJ1|TRDD3
TGTGCTCTTGGGGAACTACCGGCAAGGGACCCCTTTTGTACTGGGGGATACTCTCCCCTACTAACCGATAAACTCATCTTT
CALGELPARDPFCTGGYSPLLTDKLIF
>TRDV1|NA|TRDJ1|NA
TGTGCTCTTGGGGAAAACTCCCGACTGTACACCGATAAACTCATCTTT
CALGENSRLYTDKLIF
>TRDV2|NA|TRDJ1|NA
TGTGCCTGTGACGCGGAGGCGCGATTAGCCTACGGCGATAAACTCATCTTT
CACDAEARLAYGDKLIF
>TRDV1|NA|TRDJ1|NA
TGTGCTCTTGGGGATGACAACCCACTACTCATCTTT
CALGDDNPLLIF
>TRDV1|NA|TRDJ1|TRDD3
TGTGCTCTTGGGGAATCCTGTGTACTGGGGGATACGACGTACACCGATAAACTCATTTTT
CALGESCVLGDTTYTDKLIF
>TRDV1|NA|TRDJ1|TRDD3
TGTGCTCTTGGGGAACACGAGAAACAGGGTCTGGGGGATAAGTCCGATAAACTCATCTTT
CALGEHEKQGLGDKSDKLIF
>TRDV1|NA|TRDJ1|NA
TGTGCTCTTGGGGAAATCTTGGGGACCTACACCGATAAACTCATCTTT
CALGEILGTYTDKLIF
>TRDV1|few|TRDJ1|TRDD3
TGTGCTCTTGGGGTACCACCCACGGAGCTGGGGGATGCCGCCACCGATAAACTCATCTTT
CALGVPPTELGDAATDKLIF
>TRDV1|few|TRDJ1|TRDD3
TGTGCTCTTGAGGCCTTCCTAGGGGGATACGCGTCCGATAAACTCATCTTT
CALEAFLGGYASDKLIF
>TRDV1|few|TRDJ1|TRDD3
TGTGCTCTGGGAGGCCCACTGGGGGGTTACACCGATAAACTCATCTTT
CALGGPLGGYTDKLIF
>TRDV1|few|TRDJ1|TRDD3
TGTGCTCTTGGGGGGTCCTTCCGTCTGCAAGGACTGGGGGAAAAGAACACCGATAAACTCATCTTT
CALGGSFRLQGLGEKNTDKLIF
>TRDV1|NA|TRDJ1|TRDD3
TGTGCTCTTGGCGGCCTTCTCCTAGCTGGGGGATACGCCGATAAACTCATCTTT
CALGGLLLAGGYADKLIF
>TRDV1|few|TRDJ1|TRDD3
TGTGCTCTTGGGGAAACTTCAGCCTACATTCCGGGGGATATTCAAGATAAGCTCATCTTT
CALGETSAYIPGDIQDKLIF